This T cell receptor beta chain was captured in a study of patients and donors after allogeneic stem cell transplantation. This clonotype was picked up a small number of times. TCRdb recomputed calls from the RT-PCR reads with MiXCR, one row per CDR3 protein. The data contain 200,000 to 250,000 distinct CDR3 sequences, roughly 13% of them singletons. The ends lost 5 bases at V and 2 bases at J; junction bases unmatched: 6. The CDR3 is 14 amino acids. Germline CDR1 reads SGHTA; CDR2 reads FQGNSA. The receptor was isolated from a human donor who was either an allogeneic HSCT recipient or a stem cell or donor lymphocyte infusion donor (not recorded which). It is not recorded whose cells these are; they may come from a transplant donor. The chain uses TRBV7-2 and TRBJ2-7, with TRBD2 matching 7 bases. The specimen sequenced was blood, either unsorted or a sorted T cell fraction (not recorded which). CDR3 sequence (DNA): TGTGCCAGCAGCACCAGACTAGCAGCCTACGAGCAGTACTTC. Translation: CASSTRLAAYEQYF.